This T cell receptor beta chain was captured by sequencing in a study of control samples from healthy donors and cancer patients. Sequencing was performed with immunoSEQ multiplex PCR; in TCRdb, only in-frame clones are kept and a portion is missing. The table lists 70,000 to 100,000 clones, 91% of them singletons, with roughly a sixth in the top ten. Germline CDR1 is MNHEY and CDR2 is SMNVEV (reference sequence). The CDR3 length is 14 residues. Deletions cut 10 bases from V and 2 bases from J, with 15 bases between. The sequence was collected from a man in his fifties or sixties in good health. This chain joins TRBV27 and TRBJ1-3; D is possibly TRBD1 (6 bases). The sequencing input was blood. CDR3 DNA: TGTGCCACCGCCCTGACAGGACCTGGAAACACCATATATTTT. Encoded protein: CATALTGPGNTIYF.